A single sample is the source of the 28 T cell receptor beta chains below, sequenced in a study of T-cell memory formation after mild COVID-19. Via MiXCR, TCRdb re-called the 5' RACE reads, giving one row per CDR3 protein. The sample shows some 300,000 distinct CDR3 sequences, roughly a fifth of them seen only once. Source material: PBMCs or a T cell subset sorted from them (not recorded which). These TCRs come from a man between 18 and 29 years old who had mild COVID-19 (a few samples of this study predate the infection). Cell type and time point are not known.

This clonotype was seen more than once but under ten times. The rearrangement joins TRBV30 to TRBJ2-7, with TRBD1 identical over 8 bases. Germline V gives CDR1 GTSNPN, CDR2 SVGIG (reference sequence). V was clipped by 2 bases and J by 3 bases; unmatched bases: 9. This CDR3 has 15 residues. In DNA, the CDR3 is TGTGCCTGGAGTCCCGGACAGGGAATCGTCTACGAGCAGTACTTC. It specifies CAWSPGQGIVYEQYF.

The rearrangement links TRBV12-3 or TRBV12-4 to TRBJ2-3; a weak D match, TRBD1 (6 bases). The CDR3 is made up of 12 amino acids. V lost 3 bases to trimming and J lost 10 bases, with 11 bases between them. DNA of the CDR3: TGTGCCAGCAGTTTCCGACAGGCAGCGCAGTATTTT. Its translation: CASSFRQAAQYF.

The V gene is TRBV15, the J gene TRBJ2-3; D might be TRBD1 (6 bases). The CDR3 sequence is 16 residues long. The germline V gene encodes CDR1 LNHNV and CDR2 YYDKDF (reference sequence). Between the trimmed V and J ends, which lost 4 bases and 2 bases, there was a span of 16 bases. In DNA, the CDR3 is TGTGCCACCAGCACGGCGCCGGGACACTACACAGATACGCAGTATTTT. Protein sequence: CATSTAPGHYTDTQYF. Based on the CDR3 plus reference TRBV15 and TRBJ2-3, the full variable domain is DAMVIQNPRYQVTQFGKPVTLSCSQTLNHNVMYWYQQKSSQAPKLLFHYYDKDFNNEADTPDNFQSRRPNTSFCFLDIRSPGLGDTAMYLCATSTAPGHYTDTQYFGPGTRLTVL.

This rearrangement joins TRBV4-2 to TRBJ2-7; TRBD1 is a possible D gene (6 bases). This CDR3 has 16 amino acids. Trimming took 4 bases from V and 0 from J, leaving 16 bases between them. Germline CDR1 is LGHNA and CDR2 is YNFKEQ. The CDR3 here is CASSPVTGTSSYEQYF. The CDR3, as DNA: TGTGCCAGCAGCCCCGTGACGGGGACAAGCTCCTACGAGCAGTACTTC.

V is TRBV6-2 or TRBV6-3 and J is TRBJ2-5, with D maybe TRBD2 (5 bases). V gave up 3 bases and J gave up 4 bases, with 12 bases separating them. CDR1 MNHEY and CDR2 SVGEGT come from the germline V gene. The CDR3 is made up of 14 amino acids. The CDR3 sequence is CASSYRRTPETQYF. CDR3 DNA: TGTGCCAGCAGTTATAGACGGACTCCAGAGACCCAGTACTTC.

This clonotype came up many times. The gene calls are TRBV5-4 and TRBJ2-3; unclear D gene. From germline, CDR1 is SGHNT and CDR2 YYREEE (reference sequence). Trimming left V 5 bases short and J 3 bases short, with 10 bases between. The CDR3 is 13 residues long. The CDR3, as DNA: TGTGCCAGCAGACCGGACCCAACAGATACGCAGTATTTT. Translated, it gives CASRPDPTDTQYF.

This clonotype was observed many times. This CDR3 is CASSTGVLHNEQFF. The DNA for the CDR3 is TGTGCCAGCAGTACAGGGGTCCTCCATAATGAGCAGTTCTTC. V is TRBV25-1 and J is TRBJ2-1; 7 bases agree with TRBD1. CDR3 length: 14 amino acids. V lost 5 bases, J lost 7 bases, and 8 bases stayed unmatched. Per germline, CDR1 MGHDK and CDR2 SYGVNS. The full variable domain, rest sourced from reference TRBV25-1 and TRBJ2-1, is EADIYQTPRYLVIGTGKKITLECSQTMGHDKMYWYQQDPGMELHLIHYSYGVNSTEKGDLSSESTVSRIRTEHFPLTLESARPSHTSQYLCASSTGVLHNEQFFGPGTRLTVL.

This clonotype has more than one count but fewer than ten. The rearrangement uses TRBV12-3 or TRBV12-4 and TRBJ1-4; D remains unclear. V was clipped by 11 bases and J by 0 bases, with 13 bases between them. There are 14 residues in the CDR3. The CDR3 DNA follows: TGTGCCCCGCATGGGTTTGCAACTAATGAAAAACTGTTTTTT. As protein: CAPHGFATNEKLFF.

This clonotype was detected many times. This chain connects TRBV27 to TRBJ1-1; TRBD1 matches at 7 bases. The CDR3 is 15 amino acids. CDR1 and CDR2 (germline): MNHEY, SMNVEV (reference sequence). With V trimmed by 2 bases and J by 5 bases, 8 bases remained unmatched. The CDR3 DNA is TGTGCCAGCAGTTTAACAGGGGACGAGGGGACTGAAGCTTTCTTT. Translating gives CASSLTGDEGTEAFF.

This clonotype has a handful of counts. This rearrangement joins TRBV2 to TRBJ2-3, with D unclear. The CDR3 consists of 14 residues. V lost 4 bases and J 4 bases, leaving 12 bases between the germline ends. Germline CDR1 is SNHLY and CDR2 is FYNNEI. The CDR3 is CASSAEMAADTQYF. The CDR3 DNA sequence: TGTGCCAGCAGTGCTGAGATGGCCGCAGATACGCAGTATTTT.

Many counts were recorded for this clonotype. This rearrangement joins TRBV24-1 to TRBJ2-1, with D perhaps TRBD1 (7 bases). Germline values: CDR1 KGHDR, CDR2 SFDVKD. This CDR3 spans 14 amino acids. The ends were cut back, 5 bases at V and 8 bases at J, with 15 bases in the middle. CDR3 nucleotide sequence: TGTGCCACCAGTGGGCAGGGGGGCCGGTATGAGCAGTTCTTC. Protein: CATSGQGGRYEQFF.

This clonotype has only a few counts. This chain uses TRBV5-1 with TRBJ1-4, with 7 bases fitting TRBD1. Trimming removed 0 bases from V and 7 bases from J; junction bases left unmatched: 9. This CDR3 spans 16 amino acids. Germline V gene lookup returns CDR1 SGHRS and CDR2 YFSETQ. The CDR3 sequence: CASSLAGLDRPEKLFF. The DNA of the CDR3 is TGCGCCAGCAGCTTGGCCGGGTTGGACAGGCCTGAAAAACTGTTTTTT.

The chain carries TRBV4-3 and TRBJ1-1, with D uncertain. This CDR3 contains 14 residues. The germline V gene encodes CDR1 LGHNA and CDR2 YSLEER. The V end was cut by 4 bases, the J end by 4 bases, with 13 bases between. CDR3 protein: CASSRSPAGTEAFF. DNA for the CDR3: TGCGCCAGCAGCCGTAGCCCAGCGGGCACTGAAGCTTTCTTT.

Only a few counts were recorded for this clonotype. The chain couples TRBV7-9 to TRBJ2-3; TRBD1 is a possible D gene (6 bases). Between the trimmed V and J ends, which lost 5 bases and 0 bases, there was a span of 12 bases. There are 15 residues in the CDR3. Germline CDR1 and CDR2: SEHNR and FQNEAQ (reference sequence). The chain's CDR3 is CASSLGQKSTDTQYF. CDR3 sequence (DNA): TGTGCCAGCAGCCTCGGACAGAAGAGCACAGATACGCAGTATTTT.

This clonotype was seen more than once but under ten times. In DNA form, the CDR3 reads TGCAGTGCTAGAATCCCCTACGCGGGGGCCGGACAGTTCTTC. Its translation is CSARIPYAGAGQFF. The rearrangement links TRBV20-1 to TRBJ2-1; a weak D match, TRBD2 (7 bases). Germline loops: CDR1 DFQATT, CDR2 SNEGSKA (reference sequence). The CDR3 has 14 residues. Deletions cut 2 bases from V and 13 bases from J, with 21 bases between.

This clonotype has just a few counts. The chain recombines TRBV5-1 with TRBJ1-1; 7 bases align to TRBD1. Germline CDR1 reads SGHRS; CDR2 reads YFSETQ. V shed 4 bases and J 0 bases; nucleotides not matched to a gene: 6. The CDR3 is 15 amino acids. The CDR3 sequence is CASSIRQGMNTEAFF. The CDR3 DNA sequence: TGCGCCAGCAGCATCAGACAGGGAATGAACACTGAAGCTTTCTTT.

The gene calls are TRBV7-2 and TRBJ2-3; TRBD2 agrees at 12 bases. Trimming took 2 bases from V and 7 from J; bases not matched to a gene: 4. The CDR3 contains 15 residues. Germline V gives CDR1 SGHTA, CDR2 FQGNSA. CDR3 coding DNA: TGTGCCAGCAGCTTATTCCTAGCGGGGGGGAATACGCAGTATTTT. Translated: CASSLFLAGGNTQYF.

The chain couples TRBV5-4 to TRBJ2-7; 10 nucleotides agree with TRBD2. Germline values: CDR1 SGHNT, CDR2 YYREEE (reference sequence). Losses at the gene ends were 5 bases for V and 5 bases for J; bases not matched to a gene: 4. The CDR3 is made up of 13 amino acids. CDR3 residues: CASSRGLADEQYF. In DNA form, the CDR3 reads TGTGCCAGCAGTAGAGGACTAGCGGACGAGCAGTACTTC. Filled out from reference TRBV5-4 and TRBJ2-7, the complete variable domain reads ETGVTQSPTHLIKTRGQQVTLRCSSQSGHNTVSWYQQALGQGPQFIFQYYREEENGRGNFPPRFSGLQFPNYSSELNVNALELDDSALYLCASSRGLADEQYFGPGTRLTVT.

V usage is TRBV4-3 and J usage is TRBJ1-1; 7 nucleotides line up with TRBD1. CDR1 and CDR2 from the germline V gene are LGHNA and YSLEER. The CDR3 consists of 20 residues. After removal of 6 bases from V and 5 bases from J, the junction contained 27 bases not matched to a gene. CDR3 DNA sequence: TGCGCCAGCAGATTTGTCTATGCACCGAGTTCGGACAGGAGGGGAACTGAAGCTTTCTTT. It codes for CASRFVYAPSSDRRGTEAFF.

This clonotype was found a few times. This chain uses TRBV6-5 with TRBJ2-4; no reliable D call. This CDR3 has 15 amino acids. CDR1 and CDR2 (germline): MNHEY, SVGAGI. Between the trimmed V and J ends, which lost 4 bases and 7 bases, there was a span of 17 bases. The CDR3 bases are TGTGCCAGCAGTTCGAACGACCCGAACGGGAACATTCAGTACTTC. This gives the protein CASSSNDPNGNIQYF.

J is TRBJ1-4 and V is TRBV11-2, with TRBD1 matching over 8 bases. The CDR3 runs 15 residues. Germline loops: CDR1 SGHAT, CDR2 FQNNGV. The junction had 11 bases not matched to a gene; V was cut back by 6 bases and J by 8 bases. The CDR3 is CASRKPGGWEEKLFF. CDR3 DNA: TGTGCCAGCAGGAAACCAGGGGGCTGGGAAGAAAAACTGTTTTTT.

This clonotype came up a few times. The chain couples TRBV3-1 to TRBJ2-3; tentatively, D is TRBD1 (5 bases). In germline, CDR1 is LGHDT, CDR2 YNNKEL (reference sequence). Trimming took off 4 bases at V and 3 bases at J, with 14 bases between the two ends. The CDR3 totals 15 residues. The CDR3 DNA is TGTGCCAGCAGCCCAGACCAGGGAATGACAGATACGCAGTATTTT. Translating it yields CASSPDQGMTDTQYF.

There are a few counts of this clonotype. The chain joins TRBV5-1 to TRBJ2-1; tentatively, D is TRBD1 or TRBD2 (6 bases each). CDR3 length equals 16 residues. Trimming cost V 2 bases and J 2 bases, with 14 bases left between them. Germline-derived CDR1 and CDR2 are SGHRS and YFSETQ. The CDR3 sequence: CASSFGGGSTYNEQFF. The CDR3 nucleotides are TGCGCCAGCAGCTTCGGAGGGGGGTCAACCTACAATGAGCAGTTCTTC.

This rearrangement joins TRBV29-1 to TRBJ2-3, with 7 positions matching TRBD2. V shed 4 bases and J 1 base; nucleotides not matched to a gene: 5. This CDR3 is built from 14 residues. CDR1 and CDR2 (germline): SQVTM, ANQGSEA. DNA for the CDR3: TGCAGCGTTGGAGCGGGGAGAGGCACAGATACGCAGTATTTT. Encoded protein: CSVGAGRGTDTQYF.

V gene TRBV6-6 combines with J gene TRBJ1-1; the D gene is possibly TRBD1 (5 bases). V was cut by 2 bases and J by 3 bases, with 10 bases left in between. CDR1 is MNHNY, CDR2 SVGAGI, per germline (reference sequence). The CDR3 is made up of 14 amino acids. Here the CDR3 DNA reads TGTGCCAGCAGTTACCAATCGGGGCACACTGAAGCTTTCTTT. As protein: CASSYQSGHTEAFF.

Many counts were recorded for this clonotype. This chain joins TRBV30 and TRBJ2-5, with a weak D call TRBD1 (5 bases). This CDR3 contains 13 residues. With 3 bases removed from V and 1 base from J, the gap between germline ends came to 9 bases. Germline V lookup: CDR1 GTSNPN, CDR2 SVGIG (reference sequence). CDR3 amino acids: CAWRGAFQETQYF. CDR3 nucleotide sequence: TGTGCCTGGAGAGGGGCCTTCCAAGAGACCCAGTACTTC.

There are a few counts of this clonotype. The genes are TRBV5-5 and TRBJ2-2, with TRBD1 matching over 8 bases. The CDR3 loop spans 18 amino acids. V lost 0 bases to trimming and J lost 4 bases; unmatched junction nucleotides: 11. Germline CDR1 and CDR2: SGHKS and YYEKEE (reference sequence). This CDR3 is CASSLGPGQGFFTGELFF. Written as DNA, the CDR3 is TGTGCCAGCAGCTTGGGGCCCGGACAGGGATTCTTCACCGGGGAGCTGTTTTTT.

Only a few counts were recorded for this clonotype. The chain links TRBV13 to TRBJ2-3; D is perhaps TRBD1 or TRBD2 (6 bases each). This CDR3 spans 14 amino acids. In germline, CDR1 is PRHDT, CDR2 FYEKMQ (reference sequence). Trimming left V 3 bases short and J 5 bases short, with 12 bases between. CDR3 sequence reads: CASSFGGGGDTQYF. The CDR3 region has the DNA TGTGCCAGCAGCTTTGGAGGGGGTGGAGATACGCAGTATTTT.